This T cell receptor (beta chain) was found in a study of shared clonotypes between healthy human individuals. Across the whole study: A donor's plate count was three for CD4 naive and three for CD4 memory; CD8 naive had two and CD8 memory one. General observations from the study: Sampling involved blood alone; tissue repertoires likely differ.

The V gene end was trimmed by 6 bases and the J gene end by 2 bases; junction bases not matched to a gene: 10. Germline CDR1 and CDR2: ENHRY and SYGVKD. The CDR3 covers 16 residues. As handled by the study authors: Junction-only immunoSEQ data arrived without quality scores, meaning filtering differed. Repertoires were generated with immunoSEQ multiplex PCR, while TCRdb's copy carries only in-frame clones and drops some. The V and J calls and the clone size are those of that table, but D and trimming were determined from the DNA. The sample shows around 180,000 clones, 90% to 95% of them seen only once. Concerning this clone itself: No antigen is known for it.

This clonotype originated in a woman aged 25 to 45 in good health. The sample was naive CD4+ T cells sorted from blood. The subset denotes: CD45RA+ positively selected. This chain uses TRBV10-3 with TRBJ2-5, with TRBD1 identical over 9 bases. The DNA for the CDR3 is TGTGCCATCAGGGACCCAAACGACAGGGGGCAAGAGACCCAGTACTTC. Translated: CAIRDPNDRGQETQYF.